Reported below is one T cell receptor (beta chain). This entry belongs to a study of blood T cells in healthy people across ages. CDR1 and CDR2 from the germline V gene are MDHEN and SYDVKM. There are 16 residues in the CDR3. Unmatched junction bases numbered 11, after V lost 6 bases and J lost 10 bases. PCR was performed a second time for about 7 to 12 cycles using a sample-barcoded 5' primer and a J-beta primer mix. TCRdb passed the 5' RACE reads through MiXCR, listing each CDR3 protein once. The sample lists under 1 million distinct CDR3 sequences, around 43% occurring once. This TCR derives from a man aged 55 to 70 in good health. The V and J genes are TRBV28 and TRBJ1-6; 11 bases align to TRBD1. Sequenced input: blood. CDR3 DNA sequence: TGTGCCAGCAGAACCGGACAGGGGGCTTTTTTATCACCCCTCCACTTT. Protein sequence: CASRTGQGAFLSPLHF. Based on the CDR3 plus reference TRBV28 and TRBJ1-6, the full variable domain is DVKVTQSSRYLVKRTGEKVFLECVQDMDHENMFWYRQDPGLGLRLIYFSYDVKMKEKGDIPEGYSVSREKKERFSLILESASTNQTSMYLCASRTGQGAFLSPLHFGNGTRLTVT.